Each of the 13 T cell receptor beta chains below was sequenced from the same sample in a study of blood T cell repertoires in COVID-19. The method was immunoSEQ multiplex PCR; TCRdb's version includes in-frame clones alone and lacks a portion of them. The sample yields about 160,000 clones, around 92% seen once. Sequenced: peripheral blood. These TCRs come from a man aged 25-45 years with COVID-19, enrolled during active disease.

The chain is built from TRBV3-1 (or the pseudogene TRBV3-2) and TRBJ2-7, with TRBD1 identical over 9 bases. Germline trimming cut 3 bases from V and 1 base from J; bases unmatched to any gene: 7. Per the germline V gene, CDR1 is LGHDT and CDR2 is YNNKEL (reference sequence). The CDR3 spans 16 residues. The CDR3 nucleotides read TGTGCCAGCAGCCACCTACAGGGGGCGTCGTCCTACGAGCAGTACTTC. Protein product: CASSHLQGASSYEQYF.

The chain joins TRBV5-1 to TRBJ1-4; 7 bases align to TRBD1. Germline CDR1 reads SGHRS; CDR2 reads YFSETQ. This CDR3 region has 15 residues. After removal of 2 bases from V and 5 bases from J, the junction contained 6 bases not matched to a gene. CDR3 sequence reads: CASSFSTGPNEKLFF. Here the CDR3 DNA reads TGCGCCAGCAGCTTTTCGACAGGGCCGAATGAAAAACTGTTTTTT.

The chain employs TRBV5-1 and TRBJ2-3; D not certain. CDR1 and CDR2 from the germline V gene are SGHRS and YFSETQ. Trimming took off 1 base at V and 1 base at J, with 10 bases between the two ends. CDR3 size: 15 residues. As DNA, the CDR3 is TGCGCCAGCAGCTTGACTTTTCTCGGCACAGATACGCAGTATTTT. This gives the protein CASSLTFLGTDTQYF.

The chain is built from TRBV7-3 and TRBJ2-5, with D unclear. Between the trimmed V and J ends, which lost 5 bases and 5 bases, there was a span of 12 bases. The CDR3 length is 13 residues. Germline V gene data show CDR1 as SGHTA and CDR2 as FQGTGA. The CDR3 DNA reads as TGTGCCAGCAGCCCCTCCCTCCGGGAGACCCAGTACTTC. This codes for CASSPSLRETQYF.

Details on this clone: The sample contains more than one DNA sequence encoding this CDR3. This sequence joins TRBV6-5 and TRBJ1-2, with TRBD1 identical over 10 bases. J lost 3 bases, V lost 3 bases, and 4 bases had no gene match. This CDR3 contains 15 residues. CDR1 and CDR2 from the germline V gene are MNHEY and SVGAGI. CDR3 residues: CASSYSGTGDYGYTF. DNA for the CDR3: TGTGCCAGCAGTTATTCCGGGACAGGGGACTATGGCTACACCTTC.

The genes are TRBV5-4 and TRBJ1-6; TRBD1 might be the D (5 bases). The germline CDR1 and CDR2 sequences are SGHNT and YYREEE (reference sequence). This CDR3 has 15 residues. V lost 0 bases, J lost 8 bases, and 12 bases lay in between. CDR3 region: CASSLGGAGDSPLHF. The CDR3 DNA is TGTGCCAGCAGCTTGGGAGGGGCGGGGGATTCACCCCTCCACTTT.

The chain joins TRBV7-2 to TRBJ1-5, with 7 bases aligning to TRBD1. Germline V gene lookup returns CDR1 SGHTA and CDR2 FQGNSA. J gave up 7 bases and V 4 bases, and 4 bases lay outside the gene matches. The CDR3 contains 13 residues. The CDR3 region is CASSSQGRQPQHF. CDR3 nucleotides: TGTGCCAGCAGCTCACAGGGGCGGCAGCCCCAGCATTTT.

This rearrangement joins TRBV5-1 to TRBJ1-6, with TRBD1 matching 7 bases. The V and J ends lost 4 bases and 5 bases, in that order; junction bases with no gene match: 9. The CDR3 consists of 16 residues. Germline CDR1 and CDR2: SGHRS and YFSETQ. The CDR3 DNA sequence: TGCGCCAGCAGCATAATCGGGACAGCAAATAATTCACCCCTCCACTTT. Amino acid sequence: CASSIIGTANNSPLHF.

This clone was counted a single time. This sequence joins TRBV7-8 and TRBJ1-5; D is ambiguous. CDR3 size: 15 residues. CDR1 and CDR2 (germline): SGHVS, FQNEAQ. With 5 bases removed from V and 0 bases from J, the gap between germline ends came to 11 bases. CDR3 DNA sequence: TGTGCCAGCAGCCCCCTCGTCCCTAGCAATCAGCCCCAGCATTTT. It yields the protein CASSPLVPSNQPQHF.

The rearrangement joins TRBV3-1 (or the pseudogene TRBV3-2) to TRBJ2-3; 11 bases match TRBD2. J gave up 0 bases and V 0 bases, and 14 bases lay outside the gene matches. Germline V gives CDR1 LGHDT, CDR2 YNNKEL (reference sequence). This CDR3 has 21 amino acids. The CDR3 spells CASSQDYLASGGIASTDTQYF. CDR3 DNA sequence: TGTGCCAGCAGCCAAGATTATTTGGCTAGCGGGGGGATCGCTAGCACAGATACGCAGTATTTT.

The J gene is TRBJ2-3, the V gene TRBV7-9, with a tentative D call TRBD2 (5 bases). Per the germline V gene, CDR1 is SEHNR and CDR2 is FQNEAQ (reference sequence). The CDR3 sequence is 18 residues long. Trimming pared 4 bases from V and 4 bases from J, leaving 24 bases between. DNA for the CDR3: TGTGCCAGCAGCTCTAGGAGGACGCTAGCAGGTAGCGCAGATACGCAGTATTTT. It specifies CASSSRRTLAGSADTQYF.

This clone showed up just a few times. The J gene is TRBJ1-5, the V gene TRBV6-2 or TRBV6-3; TRBD1 agrees at 8 bases. CDR3 length: 16 residues. CDR1 is MNHEY and CDR2 is SVGEGT in the germline V gene. V lost 2 bases, J lost 3 bases, and 6 bases stayed unmatched. The CDR3 DNA reads as TGTGCCAGCAGTTACCATTCGGGACAGGCCAATCAGCCCCAGCATTTT. Amino acid sequence: CASSYHSGQANQPQHF.

The chain uses TRBV18 and TRBJ2-3, with 7 nucleotides matching TRBD2. The CDR3 is 14 residues long. Trimming cost V 3 bases and J 3 bases; bases outside gene matches: 3. Looked up from germline, CDR1 is KGHSH and CDR2 is LQKENI. The CDR3 DNA sequence: TGTGCCAGCTCACCGAGCGGGGCAACAGATACGCAGTATTTT. Translation: CASSPSGATDTQYF. Full variable domain (rest looked up from reference TRBV18 and TRBJ2-3): NAGVMQNPRHLVRRRGQEARLRCSPMKGHSHVYWYRQLPEEGLKFMVYLQKENIIDESGMPKERFSAEFPKEGPSILRIQQVVRGDSAAYFCASSPSGATDTQYFGPGTRLTVL.